Reported below is one T cell receptor beta chain. Its specificity is not known. PBMCs were cryopreserved, and 1.5 to 2.5 micrograms of genomic DNA from them went into TCR beta libraries. This sample stems from a study of cytotoxic CD8 clonotypes in ibrutinib-treated CLL. Study background: Recorded responses included around 25 partial and 2 complete; following median 68 months, approximately 15 stayed remitted and roughly twelve progressed.

The CDR3 sequence is 14 residues long. V trimming: 3 bases; J trimming: 5 bases; junction bases outside the gene matches: 0. Germline CDR1 reads LNHNV; CDR2 reads YYDKDF (reference sequence). Assay: immunoSEQ multiplex PCR; the TCRdb copy retains only in-frame clones and omits some. Among 130,000 or so clones, 60% to 85% were seen once, and the ten largest hold under 35%. Study-wide results and limits: Baseline clonality, higher than in age-matched healthy donors, tracked circulating CD8+ T-cell counts.

This sample comprised PBMCs, obtained after 12 months of ibrutinib treatment. The sequence derives from a human donor with chronic lymphocytic leukemia. The J gene is TRBJ2-7, the V gene TRBV15; 14 bases are shared with TRBD2. CDR3 sequence (DNA): TGTGCCACCAGCAGGACTAGCGGGAGGGACGAGCAGTACTTC. This translates into CATSRTSGRDEQYF.